This paragraph covers one T cell receptor (beta chain) sequence. Its antigen remains unidentified. There were no patients who had received any treatment before thyroid surgery. The source of the sample is a study of metastatic and nonmetastatic thyroid tumors. Study in general: Patients with malignant and benign thyroid disease provided blood and tumor or nodule tissue, whose repertoires were compared. Findings and limits, study-wide: Across blood and tumor, TCR beta diversity in malignant thyroid tumors was reportedly significantly higher than in benign nodules.

CDR3 length equals 16 residues. The germline V gene encodes CDR1 MDHEN and CDR2 SYDVKM. The V end was cut by 1 base, the J end by 5 bases, with 12 bases between. Per the original methods: A classifier for distant metastasis in papillary thyroid cancer was constructed using CDR3 differences observed across clinicopathological groups. From the PCR reads, TCRdb re-called clones with MiXCR. The V and J calls reflect TCRdb's pipeline rather than the authors' work. The data contain 45,000 or so clones, roughly 15% of them singletons. Sequencing was carried out using blood. This TCR derives from a female donor with papillary thyroid cancer or a benign thyroid nodule (not recorded which). Some clones in this sample may be carry-over from other donors' samples. The V gene is TRBV28, the J gene TRBJ1-6; tentative D call: TRBD1 (5 bases). The CDR3 protein is CASSLLQASNNSPLHF. In DNA form, the CDR3 reads TGTGCCAGCAGTTTATTACAGGCTTCTAATAATTCACCCCTCCACTTT.